This T cell receptor (beta chain) emerged from a study of cytomegalovirus exposure and HLA in healthy donors. PCR was performed using 60 Vbeta and 13 Jbeta primers. Sequencing used immunoSEQ multiplex PCR; TCRdb keeps in-frame clones, though not all of them. The table has under 200,000 clones, just under 80% seen once; the top ten hold about 1.3%. This clone showed up just once. This CDR3 comprises 14 residues. CDR1 and CDR2 from the germline V gene are SGHVS and FQNEAQ. V lost 0 bases and J 8 bases, leaving 13 bases between the germline ends. The receptor's source is a man aged 25-45 years in good health and CMV-seronegative. Sequenced input: PBMCs. The chain carries TRBV7-8 and TRBJ1-2; D call uncertain. The CDR3 nucleotides are TGTGCCAGCAGCTTAGCGGAGGGTAGATACGGCTACACCTTC. Its translation: CASSLAEGRYGYTF.